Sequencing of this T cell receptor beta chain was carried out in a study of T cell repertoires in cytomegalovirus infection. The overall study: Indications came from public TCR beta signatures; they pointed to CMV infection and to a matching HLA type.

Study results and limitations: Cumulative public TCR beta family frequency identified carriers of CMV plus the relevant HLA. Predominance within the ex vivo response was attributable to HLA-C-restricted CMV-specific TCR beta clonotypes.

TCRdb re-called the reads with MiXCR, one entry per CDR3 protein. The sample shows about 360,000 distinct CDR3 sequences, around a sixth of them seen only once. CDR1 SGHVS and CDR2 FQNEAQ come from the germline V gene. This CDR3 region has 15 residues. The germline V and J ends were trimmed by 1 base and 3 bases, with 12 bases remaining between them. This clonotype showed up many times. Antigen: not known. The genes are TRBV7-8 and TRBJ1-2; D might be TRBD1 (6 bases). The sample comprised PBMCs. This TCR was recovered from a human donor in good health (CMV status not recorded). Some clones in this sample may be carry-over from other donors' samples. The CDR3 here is CASSLVGGSDYGYTF. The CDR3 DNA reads TGTGCCAGCAGCTTAGTAGGGGGAAGTGACTATGGCTACACCTTC.